What follows is one T cell receptor (beta chain) and its context. The germline gene is not matched at one end of the junction; a read error may be the cause. The template was RNA from unsorted bulk tissue. This entry is derived from a study of tumor and adjacent non-tumor tissue in lung cancer. CDR1 and CDR2 from the germline V gene are SGHAT and FQNNGV. This CDR3 has 15 residues. Three rounds of nested PCR, following a modified ARM-PCR protocol, produced the TCRbeta library. TCRdb re-derived calls from the multiplex PCR reads in MiXCR, one entry per CDR3 protein. The data show approximately 100,000 distinct CDR3 sequences, with roughly 77% seen just once and 30% to 45% held by the top ten.

This chain links TRBV11-2 with TRBJ1-6; D unclear. The source is a woman aged 60-70 years with non-small cell lung cancer. Material: lung tumor tissue. The CDR3 loop is CASSIQPSPNSPLHF. CDR3 coding DNA: TGTGCCAGCAGCATACAACCCAGCCCCAATTCACCCCTACACTTT. The whole variable domain, filled in from reference TRBV11-2 and TRBJ1-6, reads EAGVAQSPRYKIIEKRQSVAFWCNPISGHATLYWYQQILGQGPKLLIQFQNNGVVDDSQLPKDRFSAERLKGVDSTLKIQPAKLEDSAVYLCASSIQPSPNSPLHFGNGTRLTVT.